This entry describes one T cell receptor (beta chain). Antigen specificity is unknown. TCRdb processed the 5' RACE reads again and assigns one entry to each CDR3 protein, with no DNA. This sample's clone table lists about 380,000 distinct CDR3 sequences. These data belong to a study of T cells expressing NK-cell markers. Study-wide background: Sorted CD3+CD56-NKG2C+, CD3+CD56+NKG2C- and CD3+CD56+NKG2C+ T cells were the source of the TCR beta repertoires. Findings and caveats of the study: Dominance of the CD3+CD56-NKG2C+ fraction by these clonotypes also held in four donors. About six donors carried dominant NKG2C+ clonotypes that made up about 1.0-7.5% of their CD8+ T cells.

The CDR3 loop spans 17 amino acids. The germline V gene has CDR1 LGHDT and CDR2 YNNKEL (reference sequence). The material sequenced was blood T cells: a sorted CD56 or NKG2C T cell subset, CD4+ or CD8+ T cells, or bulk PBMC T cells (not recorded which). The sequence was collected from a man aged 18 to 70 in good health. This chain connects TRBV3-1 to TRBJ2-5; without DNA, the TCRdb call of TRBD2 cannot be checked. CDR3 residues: CASTSFLAGAEEGTQYF.